The present T cell receptor beta chain was sequenced within a study of T cells in Graves' hyperthyroidism and ophthalmopathy. The CDR3 contains 8 residues when both ends are counted. The germline V gene encodes CDR1 DFQATT and CDR2 SNEGSKA (reference sequence). Regarding this clonotype: Its antigen is undetermined. The conserved phenylalanine or tryptophan is not found at the CDR3 terminus, so this likely reflects a read error. The DNA is left out, because the CDR3 cannot be placed on it with certainty; the CDR3 is given as TCRdb lists it.

TCR beta CDR3 sequences were amplified from RNA transcripts. TCR CDR3 underwent first-round RT-PCR with the HTBI primer set. MiXCR, applied by TCRdb to the multiplex PCR reads, yields one record per CDR3 protein. This table has 550,000 to 600,000 distinct CDR3 sequences, just over 45% appearing once. General study results and limits: Ophthalmopathy was model-predicted a median roughly six months pre-onset. From stable hyperthyroidism, ophthalmopathy was separated by a 13 V-J model.

The chain links TRBV20-1 to TRBJ1-1. The sample consisted of peripheral blood or thyroid tissue (not recorded which). This clonotype was obtained from an adult woman with Graves' disease, either hyperthyroidism or ophthalmopathy (not recorded which). The CDR3 is CSAPSLRA.